The 12 T cell receptor beta chains given below trace back to one sample, sequenced in a study of Graves' ophthalmopathy and Graves' hyperthyroidism. RNA transcripts were the template, and TCR beta CDR3 regions were amplified from them. Scientists carried out first-round RT-PCR using HTBI primers and then a second-round multiplex PCR. MiXCR, run by TCRdb on the multiplex PCR reads, gives a single entry per CDR3 protein. This sample carries roughly 170,000 distinct CDR3 sequences, approximately 40% of them seen once, and the ten largest clones take roughly 8.9%. Sample: peripheral blood. The receptors originated from a man between 25 and 39 years old with Graves' ophthalmopathy.

CDR3 sequence: CASGSSQNTEAFF. CDR3 bases: TGTGCCAGCGGTTCGAGCCAGAACACTGAAGCTTTCTTT. The chain has TRBV6-2 or TRBV6-3 and TRBJ1-1; D remains unclear. Germline V lookup: CDR1 MNHEY, CDR2 SVGEGT. The CDR3 runs to 13 residues. The germline V and J ends were trimmed by 8 bases and 1 base, with 11 bases remaining between them.

The V call is TRBV2, the J call TRBJ2-7; a possible D gene is TRBD1 (6 bases). Trimming left V 5 bases short and J 7 bases short, with 21 bases between. The germline V gene has CDR1 SNHLY and CDR2 FYNNEI. This CDR3 region has 15 residues. CDR3 DNA: TGTGCCAGCAGTTTACACAACAGGGTTAGTGGGGAGCAGTACTTC. This translates into CASSLHNRVSGEQYF.

This clonotype was seen ten or more times. The V call is TRBV12-3 or TRBV12-4, the J call TRBJ2-7; the match to TRBD1 covers 7 bases. There are 17 residues in the CDR3. J gave up 7 bases and V 7 bases, and 22 bases lay outside the gene matches. The CDR3 region is CASMNFGMPGGTREQYF. CDR3 bases: TGTGCCAGCATGAATTTCGGTATGCCAGGGGGTACCAGGGAGCAGTACTTC.

This clonotype was seen at least ten times. CDR3: CASSLGQETQYF. CDR3 nucleotides: TGTGCCAGCAGCTTAGGTCAAGAGACCCAGTACTTC. The chain is built from TRBV5-8 and TRBJ2-5; D is unclear. Germline-derived CDR1 and CDR2 are SGHTS and YDEGEE. V was cut by 2 bases and J by 2 bases, with 4 bases left in between. The CDR3 spans 12 residues.

This clonotype has a count of ten or more. The rearrangement uses TRBV6-1 and TRBJ1-1, with D tentatively TRBD1 (5 bases). Germline CDR1 MNHNS, CDR2 SASEGT. This CDR3 is 15 amino acids long. Trimming removed 6 bases at V and 5 bases at J, with 19 bases between. In nucleotides, the CDR3 is TGTGCCAGCAGCTCGCCTAGGGGATGGTATACTGAAGCTTTCTTT. This sequence encodes CASSSPRGWYTEAFF.

This clonotype was counted ten times or more. The chain combines TRBV27 with TRBJ1-1; 7 positions agree with TRBD1. Germline CDR1 is MNHEY and CDR2 is SMNVEV (reference sequence). V trimming: 3 bases; J trimming: 6 bases; junction bases outside the gene matches: 7. The CDR3 is 14 residues long. In DNA form, the CDR3 reads TGTGCCAGCAGTTTTAAGGGGGCGCATTCTGAAGCTTTCTTT. Its translation: CASSFKGAHSEAFF.

The CDR3 spells CASTSLGVGYTF. The CDR3 region has the DNA TGTGCCAGCACCTCTTTGGGGGTAGGCTACACCTTC. The V call is TRBV6-1, the J call TRBJ1-2; weak D call: TRBD1 (5 bases). Germline V gene sequence: CDR1 MNHNS, CDR2 SASEGT. V lost 7 bases and J 8 bases, leaving 14 bases between the germline ends. The CDR3 totals 12 residues.

This clonotype has a count of ten or more. V usage is TRBV12-5 and J usage is TRBJ1-2; weak D call: TRBD1 (5 bases). The CDR3 covers 16 residues. The germline CDR1 and CDR2 sequences are LGHNT and FRNRAP. Trimming removed 6 bases at V and 4 bases at J, with 21 bases between. The chain's CDR3 is CASGLQGLGEGYGYTF. The CDR3 nucleotides read TGTGCTAGTGGCCTCCAGGGACTCGGGGAAGGCTATGGCTACACCTTC.

The gene calls are TRBV6-1 and TRBJ1-1; 9 bases match TRBD1. From germline, CDR1 is MNHNS and CDR2 SASEGT. V lost 4 bases to trimming and J lost 5 bases; unmatched junction nucleotides: 5. The CDR3 is 14 residues long. CDR3 region: CASSVQGAMTEAFF. As DNA, the CDR3 is TGTGCCAGCAGTGTACAGGGGGCGATGACTGAAGCTTTCTTT.

This clonotype was counted many times. The rearrangement joins TRBV6-2 or TRBV6-3 to TRBJ1-1, with D uncertain. Germline V gives CDR1 MNHEY, CDR2 SVGEGT. There are 15 residues in the CDR3. The V end lost 4 bases, the J end lost 5 bases, and 17 bases lay between the germline ends. CDR3 protein: CASSLTSRLGTEAFF. CDR3 DNA sequence: TGTGCCAGCAGTTTGACCTCACGTTTGGGGACTGAAGCTTTCTTT.

The chain links TRBV28 to TRBJ1-1; 10 bases map to TRBD1. The CDR3 contains 15 residues. V lost 7 bases, J lost 5 bases, and 10 bases stayed unmatched. Germline values: CDR1 MDHEN, CDR2 SYDVKM. The CDR3 loop is CASIWGTGVGTEAFF. DNA of the CDR3: TGTGCCAGCATCTGGGGGACAGGGGTAGGAACTGAAGCTTTCTTT.

The V and J genes are TRBV11-2 and TRBJ2-7; weak D call: TRBD1 (5 bases). Germline assignment: CDR1 SGHAT and CDR2 FQNNGV. CDR3 length equals 13 residues. Trimming left V 5 bases short and J 7 bases short, with 15 bases between. The DNA for the CDR3 is TGTGCCAGCAGCCCGCAGGGAATCCGGGAGCAGTACTTC. Amino acids: CASSPQGIREQYF.